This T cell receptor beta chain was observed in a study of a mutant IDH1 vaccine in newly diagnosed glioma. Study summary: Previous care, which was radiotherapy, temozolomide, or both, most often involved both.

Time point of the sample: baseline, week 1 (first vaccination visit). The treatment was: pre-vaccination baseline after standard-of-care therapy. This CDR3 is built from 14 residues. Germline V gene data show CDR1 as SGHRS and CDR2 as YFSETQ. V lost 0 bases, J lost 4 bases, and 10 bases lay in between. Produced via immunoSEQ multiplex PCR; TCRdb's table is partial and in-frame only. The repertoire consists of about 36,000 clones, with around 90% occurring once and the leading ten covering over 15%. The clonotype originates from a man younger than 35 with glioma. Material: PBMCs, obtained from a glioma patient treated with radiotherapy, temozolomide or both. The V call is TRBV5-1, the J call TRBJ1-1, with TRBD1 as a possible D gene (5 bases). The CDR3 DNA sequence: TGCGCCAGCAGCTTGGCAGGGCAATCCACTGAAGCTTTCTTT. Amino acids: CASSLAGQSTEAFF.